The sequence of this TCR beta chain was determined in a study of T cells in Graves' hyperthyroidism and ophthalmopathy (dated by TCRdb to about 2019). Broadly, across the study: Peripheral blood samples were taken at initial diagnosis, before any treatment was given. For training and testing, the 95 to 100 patients in the discovery cohort were randomly divided in a 7:3 ratio. Whether ophthalmopathy could be predicted prospectively was tested in an independent validation cohort made up of approximately 19 hyperthyroidism patients plus 17 patients who later progressed to ophthalmopathy. According to the paper, TCR Vbeta CDR3 sequencing was carried out on more than 120 peripheral blood samples, which came from over 40 ophthalmopathy, roughly 75 hyperthyroidism and roughly 17 progressor patients. After blood sampling, hyperthyroidism patients were treated with methimazole at a starting dose of 30 mg daily, and ophthalmopathy patients were treated with high-dose intravenous methylprednisolone. To identify distinguishing TCR V-J signatures, a discovery cohort of 100 or so patients was used, comprising 43 with Graves' ophthalmopathy and around 57 with stable Graves' hyperthyroidism. In more than five Graves' hyperthyroidism patients, the study also compared T-cell repertoires from thyroid tissue with T-cell repertoires from blood. Broader findings and caveats from the paper: In validation, progression to ophthalmopathy was predicted by the model with nearly 71% sensitivity and 72.22% specificity, a median of roughly 6 months before onset. Most expanded thyroid clonotypes (frequency above 0.001) were also found in blood, which suggests that blood repertoires may mirror thyroid immune responses. No statistical method was used to set the sample size in advance, and investigators knew the group allocation. Ophthalmopathy was separated from stable hyperthyroidism by a 13 V-J signature model, with approximately 86% sensitivity and about 81% specificity obtained in cross-validation and 80%/75% obtained in testing.

The TCR beta CDR3 regions were amplified from the RNA transcripts. The TCR CDR3 was subjected to a first round of RT-PCR using the HTBI primer set and the Qiagen OneStep RT-PCR kit. The libraries were constructed in a second round of multiplex PCR and then size-selected and purified. Sequencing of the libraries was done on an Illumina HiSeq2000 using paired-end 100 bp reads. Turning to the authors' computational methods: Raw data were processed with SOAPnuke, discarding reads with adapters, uncalled bases, mean Phred below 15, or no exact constant-primer or identifier match. COPE v1.2.5 was used to merge the high-quality paired reads, and each unique nucleotide sequence was defined as a clonotype. MiTCR v1.1 was used to align the clonotypes against IMGT TRBV, TRBD and TRBJ reference segments. Only V-J combinations with frequency above 0.0001, covering 99% to 99.2% of repertoires, were analysed. The TCS score was defined as the ratio of F50 (clonal expansion) to E x V (chaos), calculated using BLOSUM62-based TCRdist between CDR3 peptides within each V-J. Welch's t-statistics and random forest reduced several hundred V-J features to about 13, which were used in a naive Bayes classifier (R e1071). TCRdb trimmed the raw reads at Q25, called clones with MiXCR and kept productive beta chains. Each CDR3 protein gets just one entry, which takes the most common genes and DNA from the rows behind it. The authors' filters were not applied to this entry. Present in this sample are about 600,000 distinct CDR3 sequences, approximately 15% of which were seen just once. The ten largest clones take up 7.1% of the sample.

This clonotype was observed many times. The antigen it recognizes is unknown. No base quality values were provided; no much bigger clone lies one nucleotide off. Measured from the cysteine to the phenylalanine, the CDR3 is 16 residues long. Only CDR3 DNA remains: 48 bases, in frame from the first base. V ends up 2 bases short and J 3 bases short, with an unmatched junction base count of 10. CDR1 and CDR2 are read off the germline V gene as KGHSH and LQKENI. In the ophthalmopathy patients, disease was moderately to severely active, with a Clinical Activity Score of 3 or more, a NOSPECS grade of 4 or more, and a duration of less than 3 months. Any patient with an uncontrolled infection, another autoimmune disease, pregnancy or lactation was excluded. Diagnoses were established on the basis of clinical symptoms, serum thyroxine and TRAb, thyroid ultrasound, and orbital computed tomography. PBMCs were isolated from around 10 ml of fresh peripheral blood by Ficoll-Paque density gradient centrifugation. Total RNA was extracted using Trizol reagent, and RNA quality was assessed on an Agilent 2100 Bioanalyzer.

Recombination joined TRBV18 with TRBJ2-7, and 7 junctional nucleotides match TRBD1. This sequence was found in a woman aged 18-35 years with Graves' ophthalmopathy. The material sequenced was blood. The CDR3 has the sequence CASSPSIGDRDYEQYF. The sequence in DNA is TGTGCCAGCTCACCATCGATCGGGGACAGAGACTACGAGCAGTACTTC.